A single sample gave rise to the 28 T cell receptor beta chains below, sequenced in a study of TIL therapy for anti-PD-1-resistant metastatic lung cancer. Specified time point: pre-treatment sample, taken before nivolumab and TIL therapy. The immunoSEQ assay was v3. Data came from immunoSEQ multiplex PCR; TCRdb stores just in-frame clones and leaves some out. The table lists some 60,000 clones, 69% of them singletons. The input for sequencing was blood, taken at baseline. These receptors all stem from a person aged 25 to 85 with non-small cell lung cancer.

The V call is TRBV7-3, the J call TRBJ2-6; perhaps TRBD2 as D (6 bases). Deletions cut 3 bases from V and 0 bases from J, with 6 bases between. The CDR3 spans 15 residues. Germline values: CDR1 SGHTA, CDR2 FQGTGA. The CDR3 reads CASSLGGSGANVLTF. In nucleotides, the CDR3 is TGTGCCAGCAGCTTGGGAGGCTCTGGGGCCAACGTCCTGACTTTC. Complete variable domain (other parts from reference TRBV7-3 and TRBJ2-6): GAGVSQTPSNKVTEKGKYVELRCDPISGHTALYWYRQSLGQGPEFLIYFQGTGAADDSGLPNDRFFAVRPEGSVSTLKIQRTERGDSAVYLCASSLGGSGANVLTFGAGSRLTVL.

This clone was observed a few times. This sequence joins TRBV30 and TRBJ2-2, with D hard to call. Trimming removed 2 bases at V and 6 bases at J, with 7 bases between. Germline CDR1 and CDR2: GTSNPN and SVGIG (reference sequence). This CDR3 is built from 12 residues. The CDR3 nucleotides are TGTGCCTGGAGTAAAGGCGCCGGGGAGCTGTTTTTT. Encoded protein: CAWSKGAGELFF.

The chain carries TRBV19 and TRBJ2-2; the match to TRBD2 covers 10 bases. The V and J ends lost 9 bases and 6 bases, in that order; junction bases with no gene match: 10. CDR1 is LNHDA, CDR2 SQIVND, per germline (reference sequence). The CDR3 is 15 residues long. The CDR3 coding sequence is TGTGCCAGCGCTTTTCTAGCGGGAGTAGCCGGGGAGCTGTTTTTT. As protein: CASAFLAGVAGELFF. The complete variable domain, with remaining parts taken from reference TRBV19 and TRBJ2-2, reads DGGITQSPKYLFRKEGQNVTLSCEQNLNHDAMYWYRQDPGQGLRLIYYSQIVNDFQKGDIAEGYSVSREKKESFPLTVTSAQKNPTAFYLCASAFLAGVAGELFFGEGSRLTVL.

The rearrangement joins TRBV5-1 to TRBJ2-2; D gene ambiguous. There are 13 residues in the CDR3. The germline gives CDR1 SGHRS, CDR2 YFSETQ. Trimming removed 4 bases from V and 6 bases from J, with 10 bases in between. In DNA form, the CDR3 reads TGCGCCAGCAGCGTAAGGGATGCCGGGGAGCTGTTTTTT. The encoded protein is CASSVRDAGELFF.

The chain employs TRBV14 and TRBJ2-1, with a possible D match to TRBD2 (5 bases). Per germline, CDR1 SGHDN and CDR2 FVKESK. Between the trimmed V and J ends, which lost 1 base and 8 bases, there was a span of 21 bases. The CDR3 totals 17 residues. The CDR3 spells CASSQVALDEGKDEQFF. CDR3 coding DNA: TGTGCCAGCAGCCAAGTGGCTCTCGACGAGGGTAAAGATGAGCAGTTCTTC. The variable domain in full, with the rest retrieved from reference TRBV14 and TRBJ2-1, is EAGVTQFPSHSVIEKGQTVTLRCDPISGHDNLYWYRRVMGKEIKFLLHFVKESKQDESGMPNNRFLAERTGGTYSTLKVQPAELEDSGVYFCASSQVALDEGKDEQFFGPGTRLTVL.

This clone was observed once. The V gene is TRBV7-8, the J gene TRBJ2-3; 7 nucleotides line up with TRBD1. Germline trimming cut 4 bases from V and 0 bases from J; bases unmatched to any gene: 7. CDR1 SGHVS and CDR2 FQNEAQ come from the germline V gene. The CDR3 runs 16 residues. CDR3 sequence reads: CASSSSGQASTDTQYF. The CDR3 nucleotides read TGTGCCAGCAGCTCTTCAGGACAGGCGAGCACAGATACGCAGTATTTT.

This clone turned up a few times. The rearrangement joins TRBV11-2 to TRBJ1-1; perhaps TRBD1 as D (5 bases). V was trimmed by 3 bases and J by 10 bases, leaving 9 bases between them. The CDR3 extends over 11 amino acids. The germline V gene has CDR1 SGHAT and CDR2 FQNNGV. DNA for the CDR3: TGTGCCAGCAGCTTGGGGCAGGTAGCTTTCTTT. Its translation: CASSLGQVAFF.

This clone was detected only once. V usage is TRBV10-3 and J usage is TRBJ2-5; D unclear. With 10 bases removed from V and 5 bases from J, the gap between germline ends came to 14 bases. CDR1 is ENHRY and CDR2 is SYGVKD in the germline V gene. The CDR3 has 12 amino acids. CDR3: CATRRSGETQYF. The DNA for the CDR3 is TGTGCCACCCGGCGGAGTGGGGAGACCCAGTACTTC.

The rearrangement joins TRBV28 to TRBJ1-4; 9 bases line up with TRBD1. This CDR3 region has 14 residues. Trimming at V came to 6 bases and at J to 8 bases, leaving 7 bases not matched to a gene. CDR1 and CDR2 (germline): MDHEN, SYDVKM. In DNA, the CDR3 is TGTGCCAGCAGCCTAAGACAGGGGGAAGAAAAACTGTTTTTT. The encoded protein is CASSLRQGEEKLFF.

This clone appeared a few times. The rearrangement links TRBV7-9 to TRBJ2-1; D is ambiguous. With 4 bases removed from V and 5 bases from J, the gap between germline ends came to 12 bases. CDR3 size: 14 residues. Germline V gene sequence: CDR1 SEHNR, CDR2 FQNEAQ (reference sequence). The CDR3 loop is CASSSTRQDNEQFF. The CDR3 DNA reads TGTGCCAGCAGCTCTACCCGGCAGGACAATGAGCAGTTCTTC.

V and J are TRBV6-6 and TRBJ1-1; tentatively, D is TRBD1 (5 bases). The germline V and J ends were trimmed by 8 bases and 3 bases, with 13 bases remaining between them. The germline CDR1 and CDR2 sequences are MNHNY and SVGAGI (reference sequence). This CDR3 has 13 amino acids. In nucleotides, the CDR3 is TGTGCCAGCGGAACACAGGTTCACACTGAAGCTTTCTTT. It is translated as CASGTQVHTEAFF.

The CDR3 protein is CASSLAGSKGTAQETQYF. The CDR3 DNA is TGCGCCAGCAGCTTGGCCGGGTCAAAGGGGACAGCCCAAGAGACCCAGTACTTC. The chain is built from TRBV5-1 and TRBJ2-5, with 7 bases that match TRBD1. This CDR3 has 18 residues. Germline V gene lookup returns CDR1 SGHRS and CDR2 YFSETQ. The J segment lost 1 base and the V segment lost 0 bases, leaving 12 bases of the junction unmatched.

This chain joins TRBV6-5 and TRBJ1-2; 9 bases are a match to TRBD1. V shed 6 bases and J 8 bases; nucleotides not matched to a gene: 7. From germline, CDR1 is MNHEY and CDR2 SVGAGI. This CDR3 is 13 amino acids long. For the CDR3, the DNA is TGTGCCAGCAGCCCGGGACAGGGTCGAGGCTACACCTTC. This gives the protein CASSPGQGRGYTF.

The chain employs TRBV5-1 and TRBJ2-1, with unresolved D. From germline, CDR1 is SGHRS and CDR2 YFSETQ. There are 16 residues in the CDR3. V was trimmed by 0 bases and J by 0 bases, leaving 10 bases between them. CDR3 loop: CASSLAGQRSYNEQFF. The CDR3 DNA sequence: TGCGCCAGCAGCTTGGCCGGGCAACGCTCCTACAATGAGCAGTTCTTC. Variable domain in full (rest from reference TRBV5-1 and TRBJ2-1): KAGVTQTPRYLIKTRGQQVTLSCSPISGHRSVSWYQQTPGQGLQFLFEYFSETQRNKGNFPGRFSGRQFSNSRSEMNVSTLELGDSALYLCASSLAGQRSYNEQFFGPGTRLTVL.

This chain uses TRBV11-2 with TRBJ2-1; TRBD2 matches 10 bases. From germline, CDR1 is SGHAT and CDR2 FQNNGV. V shed 3 bases and J 4 bases; nucleotides not matched to a gene: 3. This CDR3 spans 15 amino acids. The CDR3 protein is CASSLASGSYNEQFF. The CDR3 bases are TGTGCCAGCAGCTTGGCTAGCGGGAGTTACAATGAGCAGTTCTTC.

The V and J genes are TRBV19 and TRBJ2-2; 7 bases agree with TRBD2. V dropped 10 bases and J dropped 3; count of bases not matched to a gene: 8. The V gene's germline CDR1 is LNHDA and CDR2 SQIVND (reference sequence). This CDR3 is built from 14 residues. As DNA, the CDR3 is TGTGCCACCGTACGGGACTACTACACCGGGGAGCTGTTTTTT. This codes for CATVRDYYTGELFF.

This clone was seen more than once but under ten times. This chain uses TRBV6-5 with TRBJ1-1; D not resolved. The germline V and J ends were trimmed by 0 bases and 7 bases, with 9 bases remaining between them. The CDR3 runs 13 residues. Germline loops: CDR1 MNHEY, CDR2 SVGAGI. The DNA of the CDR3 is TGTGCCAGCAGTTACTCAGTGAGGAGTGAAGCTTTCTTT. Amino acid sequence: CASSYSVRSEAFF.

A few counts support this clone. The chain is built from TRBV2 and TRBJ1-6; D might be TRBD1 (5 bases). Germline V CDR1 and CDR2: SNHLY, FYNNEI. The CDR3 is 13 residues long. V was clipped by 6 bases and J by 10 bases, with 13 bases between them. The CDR3 region has the DNA TGTGCCAGCAGGAGGGGAGGGGTGTCACCCCTCCACTTT. Its protein is CASRRGGVSPLHF. Supplemented by reference TRBV2 and TRBJ1-6, the full variable domain reads EPEVTQTPSHQVTQMGQEVILRCVPISNHLYFYWYRQILGQKVEFLVSFYNNEISEKSEIFDDQFSVERPDGSNFTLKIRSTKLEDSAMYFCASRRGGVSPLHFGNGTRLTVT.

The chain links TRBV6-1 to TRBJ2-2; D might be TRBD1 or TRBD2, each matching 5 bases. V was shortened by 2 bases and J by 0 bases, with 16 bases between the two germline ends. The CDR3 loop spans 18 amino acids. Germline V gene data show CDR1 as MNHNS and CDR2 as SASEGT. Here the CDR3 reads CASSEPGAVFANTGELFF. The CDR3, as DNA: TGTGCCAGCAGTGAACCCGGGGCGGTCTTCGCGAACACCGGGGAGCTGTTTTTT.

V gene TRBV7-9 combines with J gene TRBJ2-5; D gene uncertain. Germline CDR1 and CDR2: SEHNR and FQNEAQ (reference sequence). This CDR3 contains 15 residues. V shed 0 bases and J shed 0 bases, with 8 bases lying between them. For the CDR3, the DNA is TGTGCCAGCAGCTTAGCGCACAGATACCAAGAGACCCAGTACTTC. Amino acids: CASSLAHRYQETQYF.

J is TRBJ1-1 and V is TRBV5-8; 7 bases map to TRBD1. The ends lost 0 bases at V and 5 bases at J; junction bases unmatched: 4. Per the germline V gene, CDR1 is SGHTS and CDR2 is YDEGEE. The CDR3 loop spans 14 amino acids. The CDR3 loop reads CASSLGQGYTEAFF. CDR3 DNA: TGTGCCAGCAGCTTGGGACAGGGATATACTGAAGCTTTCTTT.

The V gene is TRBV2, the J gene TRBJ2-7; possibly TRBD1 or TRBD2 for D (5 bases each). Deletions cut 5 bases from V and 3 bases from J, with 14 bases between. There are 14 residues in the CDR3. Germline CDR1 SNHLY, CDR2 FYNNEI. This CDR3 reads CASSLPGPRYEQYF. The DNA for the CDR3 is TGTGCCAGCAGTCTCCCGGGACCACGCTACGAGCAGTACTTC.

The chain carries TRBV5-1 and TRBJ2-5, with D perhaps matching TRBD2 (6 bases). The V gene lost 0 bases and the J gene lost 1 base, with 7 bases spanning the gap. The CDR3 sequence is 14 residues long. Germline V lookup: CDR1 SGHRS, CDR2 YFSETQ. The CDR3 is CASSLVGGQETQYF. In DNA form, the CDR3 reads TGCGCCAGCAGCTTGGTGGGGGGCCAAGAGACCCAGTACTTC.

The chain links TRBV6-1 to TRBJ2-2, with D possibly being TRBD2 (6 bases). Trimming took 6 bases from V and 0 from J, leaving 8 bases between them. The CDR3 length is 14 residues. CDR1 is MNHNS, CDR2 SASEGT, per germline. The CDR3 reads CASSSGPNTGELFF. In nucleotides, the CDR3 is TGTGCCAGCAGCAGCGGGCCGAACACCGGGGAGCTGTTTTTT.

V usage is TRBV12-5 and J usage is TRBJ2-5; D gene uncertain. CDR1 is LGHNT and CDR2 is FRNRAP in the germline V gene. Trimming pared 5 bases from V and 7 bases from J, leaving 17 bases between. The CDR3 is made up of 14 amino acids. This CDR3 is CASGPGPSSGTQYF. The CDR3 region has the DNA TGTGCTAGTGGTCCAGGCCCCAGTTCCGGGACCCAGTACTTC.

The rearrangement links TRBV9 to TRBJ1-2, with D tentatively TRBD1 (5 bases). The length of the CDR3 is 15 residues. The V end was cut by 0 bases, the J end by 2 bases, with 11 bases between. CDR1 is SGDLS and CDR2 is YYNGEE in the germline V gene. CDR3 nucleotides: TGTGCCAGCAGCGTAGATGTCGGGGGGAACTATGGCTACACCTTC. This sequence encodes CASSVDVGGNYGYTF. Full variable domain (outside the CDR3, taken from reference TRBV9 and TRBJ1-2): DSGVTQTPKHLITATGQRVTLRCSPRSGDLSVYWYQQSLDQGLQFLIQYYNGEERAKGNILERFSAQQFPDLHSELNLSSLELGDSALYFCASSVDVGGNYGYTFGSGTRLTVV.

The rearrangement joins TRBV5-6 to TRBJ1-4; no firm D call. Germline CDR1 SGHDT, CDR2 YYEEEE. V shed 1 base and J shed 0 bases, with 10 bases lying between them. The CDR3 has 16 residues. CDR3 bases: TGTGCCAGCAGCTTGATTTTGGACGCAACTAATGAAAAACTGTTTTTT. Translated, it gives CASSLILDATNEKLFF. Variable domain in full (rest from reference TRBV5-6 and TRBJ1-4): DAGVTQSPTHLIKTRGQQVTLRCSPKSGHDTVSWYQQALGQGPQFIFQYYEEEERQRGNFPDRFSGHQFPNYSSELNVNALLLGDSALYLCASSLILDATNEKLFFGSGTQLSVL.

The rearrangement uses TRBV10-3 and TRBJ1-1; no clear D gene. The germline CDR1 and CDR2 sequences are ENHRY and SYGVKD. Trimming took off 1 base at V and 7 bases at J, with 7 bases between the two ends. CDR3 size: 12 residues. For the CDR3, the DNA is TGTGCCATCAGTGAGTTACAGCGTGAAGCTTTCTTT. Translation: CAISELQREAFF.